This record covers a single TCR beta chain. Antigen unknown. Positive PCR dates covered March to December 2020, before US Alpha, Beta and Delta variants. These data are taken from a study of vaccination and CD4 T cells after COVID-19. Study results and caveats: A nonsignificant median increase from around 20 to 38 SARS-CoV-2-reactive clonotypes was observed.

CDR1 is DFQATT and CDR2 is SNEGSKA in the germline V gene (reference sequence). Trimming removed 4 bases from V and 0 bases from J; junction bases left unmatched: 6. The CDR3 runs 16 residues. A single record per CDR3 protein comes from TCRdb applying MiXCR to the PCR reads. The sample consists of about 19,000 distinct CDR3 sequences, 60% of them appearing once. This receptor was obtained from a human donor who had recovered from COVID-19. This sample comprised CD4+ T cells from blood, obtained after SARS-CoV-2 vaccination. This chain links TRBV20-1 with TRBJ2-7; TRBD2 matches at 13 bases. The CDR3: CSAITSGRAGSYEQYF. The CDR3 nucleotides are TGCAGTGCTATCACTAGCGGGAGGGCCGGCTCCTACGAGCAGTACTTC.